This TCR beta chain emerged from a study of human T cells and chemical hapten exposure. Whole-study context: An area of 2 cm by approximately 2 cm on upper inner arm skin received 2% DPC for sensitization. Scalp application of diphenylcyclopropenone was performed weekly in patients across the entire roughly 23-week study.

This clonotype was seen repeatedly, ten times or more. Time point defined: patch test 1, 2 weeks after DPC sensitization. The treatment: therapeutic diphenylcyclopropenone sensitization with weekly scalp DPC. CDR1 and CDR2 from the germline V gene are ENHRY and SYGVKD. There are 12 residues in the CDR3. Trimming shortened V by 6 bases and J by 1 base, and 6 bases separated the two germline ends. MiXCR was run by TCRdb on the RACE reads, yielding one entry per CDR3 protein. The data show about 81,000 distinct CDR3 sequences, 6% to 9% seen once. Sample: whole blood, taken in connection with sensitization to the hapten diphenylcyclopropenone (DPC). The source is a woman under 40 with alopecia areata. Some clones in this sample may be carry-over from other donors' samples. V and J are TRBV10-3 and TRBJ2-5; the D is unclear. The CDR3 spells CAISALQETQYF. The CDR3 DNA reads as TGTGCCATCAGCGCCCTCCAAGAGACCCAGTACTTC.